This entry lists 7 T cell receptor beta chains sequenced from one sample in a study of T-cell reconstitution after alpha-beta-depleted transplantation in children (TCRdb year 2016). In light of the paper, this sample's treatment or condition label describes: allogeneic hematopoietic cell transplantation with graft depleted of TCRalphabeta T cells and CD19 B cells. The library was obtained by PCR. For sequencing, an Illumina HiSeq 2500 was employed. TCR libraries were prepared with molecular barcoding, using unique molecular identifiers to normalize TCRbeta repertoire quantification. TCRdb trimmed public reads at Q25 via fastp, called clones via MiXCR and kept in-frame beta chains. Records with the same CDR3 protein are collapsed into one entry carrying the most frequent genes and DNA. Counted in this sample were about 900,000 distinct CDR3 sequences; about 30% of them appeared once. The ten top clones hold roughly 30% of the sample.

The specimen was PBMCs, mostly from graft donor cells, collected 360 days after TCRalphabeta/CD19-depleted stem cell transplant. All receptors come from a boy younger than two who had a stem cell transplant for SCID, so the T cells may come from the graft donor.

This clonotype was recorded many times. The J gene is TRBJ2-1, the V gene TRBV10-3, with D maybe TRBD2 (5 bases). The CDR3 totals 12 residues. V was shortened by 10 bases and J by 1 base, with 8 bases between the two germline ends. Germline V lookup: CDR1 ENHRY, CDR2 SYGVKD. CDR3 nucleotide sequence: TGTGCCAGCGGACTTTCCTACAATGAGCAGTTCTTC. It translates to CASGLSYNEQFF.

The chain carries TRBV12-3 or TRBV12-4 and TRBJ1-2, with 7 bases lining up with TRBD1. The CDR3 has 16 residues. V dropped 2 bases and J dropped 1; count of bases not matched to a gene: 7. The DNA for the CDR3 is TGTGCCAGCAGTTTATCATTAGGGGGCAATAACTATGGCTACACCTTC. This codes for CASSLSLGGNNYGYTF.

In this sample, this clonotype turned up a few times. V is TRBV12-3 or TRBV12-4 and J is TRBJ2-3; 7 positions match TRBD1. Trimming took 3 bases from V and 4 from J; bases not matched to a gene: 7. The CDR3 length is 15 residues. The CDR3 region is CASSFPTGKADTQYF. Here the CDR3 DNA reads TGTGCCAGCAGTTTCCCGACAGGGAAGGCAGATACGCAGTATTTT.

This clonotype came up once. A much larger clone is a single base away; this may be a read error. V usage is TRBV24-1 and J usage is TRBJ2-3, with 7 bases fitting TRBD2. Germline CDR1 KGHDR, CDR2 SFDVKD. The CDR3 has 15 residues. In DNA, the CDR3 is TGTGTCACCAGCGGATACGGGAGGTCCACAGATACGCAGTATTTT. Translated: CVTSGYGRSTDTQYF.

This clonotype was seen a few times. This rearrangement joins TRBV28 to TRBJ2-3; 11 bases agree with TRBD1. J was trimmed by 5 bases and V by 7 bases; bases with no gene match: 8. Per the germline V gene, CDR1 is MDHEN and CDR2 is SYDVKM. The CDR3 runs 15 residues. CDR3 loop: CASIKDRGLLDTQYF. As DNA, the CDR3 is TGTGCCAGCATAAAGGACAGGGGGCTTTTAGATACGCAGTATTTT.

This chain uses TRBV4-1 with TRBJ2-1, with D possibly called TRBD1 or TRBD2 (6 bases each). Germline V gene data show CDR1 as MGHRA and CDR2 as YSYEKL. The V and J ends lost 2 bases and 4 bases respectively, with 12 bases between them. The CDR3 totals 15 residues. The DNA of the CDR3 is TGCGCCAGCAGCCAAAGGGGGGTGCGGTACAATGAGCAGTTCTTC. It is translated as CASSQRGVRYNEQFF.

The chain uses TRBV18 and TRBJ1-2; D is uncertain. Germline loops: CDR1 KGHSH, CDR2 LQKENI. The CDR3 runs to 15 residues. V was pared by 1 base and J by 6 bases, with 15 bases between. This chain's CDR3 is CASSPLGLDAHGYTF. The CDR3 DNA is TGTGCCAGCTCACCACTGGGATTGGATGCTCATGGCTACACCTTC.